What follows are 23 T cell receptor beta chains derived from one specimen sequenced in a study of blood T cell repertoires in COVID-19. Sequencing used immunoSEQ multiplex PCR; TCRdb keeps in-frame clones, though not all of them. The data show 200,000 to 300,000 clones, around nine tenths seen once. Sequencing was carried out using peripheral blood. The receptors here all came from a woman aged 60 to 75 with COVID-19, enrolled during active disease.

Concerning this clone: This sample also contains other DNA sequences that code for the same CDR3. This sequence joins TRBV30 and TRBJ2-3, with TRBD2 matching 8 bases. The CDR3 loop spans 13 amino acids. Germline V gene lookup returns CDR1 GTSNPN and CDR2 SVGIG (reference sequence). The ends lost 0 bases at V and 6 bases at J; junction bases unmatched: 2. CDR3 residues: CAWSVRGGDTQYF. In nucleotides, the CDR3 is TGTGCCTGGAGTGTACGGGGGGGGGATACGCAGTATTTT.

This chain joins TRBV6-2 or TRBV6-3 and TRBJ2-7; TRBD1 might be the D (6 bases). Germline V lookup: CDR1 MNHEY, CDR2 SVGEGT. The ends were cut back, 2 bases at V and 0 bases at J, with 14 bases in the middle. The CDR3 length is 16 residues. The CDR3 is CASSYPYRVSSYEQYF. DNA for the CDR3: TGTGCCAGCAGTTACCCCTACAGGGTCTCCTCCTACGAGCAGTACTTC.

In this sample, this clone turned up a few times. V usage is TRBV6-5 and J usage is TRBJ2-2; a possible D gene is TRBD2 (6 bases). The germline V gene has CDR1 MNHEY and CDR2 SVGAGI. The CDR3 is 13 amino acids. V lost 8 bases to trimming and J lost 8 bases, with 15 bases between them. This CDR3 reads CASAGQRQGELFF. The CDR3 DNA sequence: TGTGCCAGCGCGGGGCAGCGTCAGGGGGAGCTGTTTTTT.

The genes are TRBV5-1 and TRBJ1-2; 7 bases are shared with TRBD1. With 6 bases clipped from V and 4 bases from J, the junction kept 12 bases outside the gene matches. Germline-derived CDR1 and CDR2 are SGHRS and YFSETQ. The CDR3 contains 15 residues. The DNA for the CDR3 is TGCGCCAGCAACACAAGAGGGGGCCGAGGCTATGGCTACACCTTC. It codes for CASNTRGGRGYGYTF.

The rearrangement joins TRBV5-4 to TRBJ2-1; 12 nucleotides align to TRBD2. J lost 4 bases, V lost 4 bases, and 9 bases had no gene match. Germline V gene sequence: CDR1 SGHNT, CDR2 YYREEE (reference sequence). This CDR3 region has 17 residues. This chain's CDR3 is CASSAPTGTSGYNEQFF. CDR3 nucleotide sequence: TGTGCCAGCAGCGCCCCCACCGGGACTAGCGGGTACAATGAGCAGTTCTTC.

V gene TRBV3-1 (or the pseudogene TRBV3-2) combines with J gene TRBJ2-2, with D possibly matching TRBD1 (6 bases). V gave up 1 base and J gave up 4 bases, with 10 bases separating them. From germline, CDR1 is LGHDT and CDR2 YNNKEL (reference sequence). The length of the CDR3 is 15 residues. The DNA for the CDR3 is TGTGCCAGCAGCCAAGGGGCAGGGGCCACCGGGGAGCTGTTTTTT. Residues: CASSQGAGATGELFF.

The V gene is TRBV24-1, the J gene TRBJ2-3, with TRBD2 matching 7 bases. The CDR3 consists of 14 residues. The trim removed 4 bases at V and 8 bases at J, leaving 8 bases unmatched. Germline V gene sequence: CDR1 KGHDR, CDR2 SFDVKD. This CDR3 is CATSETGGLGTQYF. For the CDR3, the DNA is TGTGCCACCAGTGAAACGGGAGGCCTGGGTACGCAGTATTTT.

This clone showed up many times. CDR3 in DNA: TGTGCCAGCAGCGGGCTGGGGGGCGAGCAGTACTTC. It translates to CASSGLGGEQYF. The chain has TRBV28 and TRBJ2-7; the D gene is possibly TRBD2 (6 bases). CDR3 length equals 12 residues. Germline CDR1 is MDHEN and CDR2 is SYDVKM. Trimming pared 6 bases from V and 6 bases from J, leaving 12 bases between. The full variable domain, completed using reference TRBV28 and TRBJ2-7, is DVKVTQSSRYLVKRTGEKVFLECVQDMDHENMFWYRQDPGLGLRLIYFSYDVKMKEKGDIPEGYSVSREKKERFSLILESASTNQTSMYLCASSGLGGEQYFGPGTRLTVT.

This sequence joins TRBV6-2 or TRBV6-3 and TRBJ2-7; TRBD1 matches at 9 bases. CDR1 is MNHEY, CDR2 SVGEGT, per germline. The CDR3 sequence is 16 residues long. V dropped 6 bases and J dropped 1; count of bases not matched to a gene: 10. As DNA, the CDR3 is TGTGCCAGCAGCCGAATAGGGACAGGGCCATCCTACGAGCAGTACTTC. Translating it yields CASSRIGTGPSYEQYF.

Here the CDR3 reads CATSDRTGRGEKLFF. For the CDR3, the DNA is TGTGCCACCAGTGACCGGACAGGGCGCGGTGAAAAACTGTTTTTT. This chain links TRBV24-1 with TRBJ1-4; 8 bases are a match to TRBD1. The CDR3 totals 15 residues. V was clipped by 4 bases and J by 7 bases; unmatched bases: 7. Germline V CDR1 and CDR2: KGHDR, SFDVKD.

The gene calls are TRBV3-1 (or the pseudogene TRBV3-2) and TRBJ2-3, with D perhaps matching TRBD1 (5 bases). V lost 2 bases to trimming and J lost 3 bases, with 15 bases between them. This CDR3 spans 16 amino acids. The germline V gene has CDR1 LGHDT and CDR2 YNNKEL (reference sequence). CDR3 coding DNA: TGTGCCAGCAGCCAAAAAGAGCCAGGGTTGACAGATACGCAGTATTTT. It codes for CASSQKEPGLTDTQYF.

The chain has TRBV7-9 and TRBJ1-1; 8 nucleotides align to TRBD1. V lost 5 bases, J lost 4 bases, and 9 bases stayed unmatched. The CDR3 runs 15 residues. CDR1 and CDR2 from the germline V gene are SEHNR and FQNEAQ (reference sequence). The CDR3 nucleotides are TGTGCCAGCAGCGCAATCTCAGGGGGCGGCACTGAAGCTTTCTTT. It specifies CASSAISGGGTEAFF.

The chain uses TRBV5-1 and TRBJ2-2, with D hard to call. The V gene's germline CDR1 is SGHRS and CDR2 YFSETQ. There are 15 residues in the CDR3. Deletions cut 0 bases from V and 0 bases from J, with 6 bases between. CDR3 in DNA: TGCGCCAGCAGCTTGGAGTCAGCGAACACCGGGGAGCTGTTTTTT. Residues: CASSLESANTGELFF.

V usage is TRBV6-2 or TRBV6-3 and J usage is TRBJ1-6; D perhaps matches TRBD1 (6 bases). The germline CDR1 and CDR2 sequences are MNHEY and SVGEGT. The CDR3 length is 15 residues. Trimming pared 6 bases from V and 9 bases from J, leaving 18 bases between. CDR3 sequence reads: CASSRGQPTGSPLHF. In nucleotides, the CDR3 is TGTGCCAGCAGCCGGGGACAACCCACCGGTTCACCCCTCCACTTT.

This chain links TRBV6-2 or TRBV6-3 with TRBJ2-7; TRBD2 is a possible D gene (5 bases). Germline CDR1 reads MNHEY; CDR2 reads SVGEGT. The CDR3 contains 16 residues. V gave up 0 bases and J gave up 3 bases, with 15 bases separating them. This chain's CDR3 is CASSYSILGDYYEQYF. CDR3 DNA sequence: TGTGCCAGCAGTTACTCGATCCTGGGCGACTACTACGAGCAGTACTTC.

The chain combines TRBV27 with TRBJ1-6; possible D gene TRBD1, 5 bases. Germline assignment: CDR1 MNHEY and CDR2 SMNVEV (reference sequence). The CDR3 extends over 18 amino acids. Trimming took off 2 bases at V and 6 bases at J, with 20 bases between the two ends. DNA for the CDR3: TGTGCCAGCAGTTTAAGAGGGCCCCGGGCCGGGGGTAATTCACCCCTCCACTTT. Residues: CASSLRGPRAGGNSPLHF.

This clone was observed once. The CDR3 DNA follows: TGTGCCACCAGTGACAACGGACTAGCGGGCGCCTACAATGAGCAGTTCTTC. Encoded protein: CATSDNGLAGAYNEQFF. The chain employs TRBV24-1 and TRBJ2-1; TRBD2 agrees at 11 bases. The CDR3 length is 17 residues. Trimming took 4 bases from V and 2 from J; bases not matched to a gene: 6. CDR1 KGHDR and CDR2 SFDVKD come from the germline V gene.

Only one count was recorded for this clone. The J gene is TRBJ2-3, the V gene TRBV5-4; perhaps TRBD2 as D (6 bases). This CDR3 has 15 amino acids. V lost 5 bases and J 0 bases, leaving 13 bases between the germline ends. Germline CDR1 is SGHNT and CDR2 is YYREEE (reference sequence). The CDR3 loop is CASREGLTSTDTQYF. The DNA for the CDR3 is TGTGCCAGCAGGGAGGGACTGACAAGCACAGATACGCAGTATTTT.

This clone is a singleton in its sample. The CDR3 spells CASSSPGLSNTGELFF. CDR3 nucleotide sequence: TGTGCCAGCAGTTCCCCAGGGCTTTCGAACACCGGGGAGCTGTTTTTT. The chain carries TRBV28 and TRBJ2-2; tentatively, D is TRBD1 (5 bases). There are 16 residues in the CDR3. Germline loops: CDR1 MDHEN, CDR2 SYDVKM. V lost 4 bases, J lost 0 bases, and 12 bases lay in between. The full variable domain, rest sourced from reference TRBV28 and TRBJ2-2, is DVKVTQSSRYLVKRTGEKVFLECVQDMDHENMFWYRQDPGLGLRLIYFSYDVKMKEKGDIPEGYSVSREKKERFSLILESASTNQTSMYLCASSSPGLSNTGELFFGEGSRLTVL.

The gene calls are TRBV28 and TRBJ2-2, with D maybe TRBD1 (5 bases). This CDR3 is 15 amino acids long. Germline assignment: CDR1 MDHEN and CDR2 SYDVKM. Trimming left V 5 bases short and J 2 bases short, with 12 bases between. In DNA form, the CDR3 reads TGTGCCAGCAGTATCAGGGTTATTAACACCGGGGAGCTGTTTTTT. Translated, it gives CASSIRVINTGELFF.

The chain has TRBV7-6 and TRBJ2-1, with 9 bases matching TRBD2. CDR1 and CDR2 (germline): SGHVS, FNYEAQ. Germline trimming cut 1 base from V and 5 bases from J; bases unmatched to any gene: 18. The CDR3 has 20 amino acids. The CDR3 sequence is CASSLDPSGVLGFWDNEQFF. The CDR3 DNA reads TGTGCCAGCAGCTTAGATCCTAGCGGGGTTCTGGGCTTTTGGGACAATGAGCAGTTCTTC.

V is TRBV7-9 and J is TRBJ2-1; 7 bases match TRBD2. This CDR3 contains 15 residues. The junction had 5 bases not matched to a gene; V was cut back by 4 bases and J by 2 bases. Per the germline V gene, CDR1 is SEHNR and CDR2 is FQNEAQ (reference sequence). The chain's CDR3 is CASSSSGGAYNEQFF. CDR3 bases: TGTGCCAGCAGCTCTAGCGGAGGGGCCTACAATGAGCAGTTCTTC.

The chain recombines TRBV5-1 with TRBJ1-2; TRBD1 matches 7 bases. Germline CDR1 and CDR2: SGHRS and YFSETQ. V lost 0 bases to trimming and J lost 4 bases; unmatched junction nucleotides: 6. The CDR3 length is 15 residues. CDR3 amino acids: CASSLVGTEIYGYTF. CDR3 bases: TGCGCCAGCAGCTTGGTAGGGACAGAAATCTATGGCTACACCTTC.